This T cell receptor beta chain is drawn from a study of T cell responses to AZD1222 COVID-19 vaccine. J lost 4 bases, V lost 7 bases, and 9 bases had no gene match. Germline V gives CDR1 SQVTM, CDR2 ANQGSEA. This CDR3 is 13 amino acids long. Clones were read by immunoSEQ multiplex PCR, and TCRdb kept only the in-frame ones, dropping some. The repertoire consists of about 110,000 clones, with almost 90% occurring once and the leading ten covering approximately 5.4%. This sequence joins TRBV29-1 and TRBJ1-1; 7 positions agree with TRBD1. This TCR derives from an adult in good health. The sequenced sample was peripheral blood, obtained on day 0 of AZD1222 vaccination. CDR3 coding DNA: TGCAGCGCCCGGCCAGGGGGGAGCACTGAAGCTTTCTTT. This codes for CSARPGGSTEAFF.